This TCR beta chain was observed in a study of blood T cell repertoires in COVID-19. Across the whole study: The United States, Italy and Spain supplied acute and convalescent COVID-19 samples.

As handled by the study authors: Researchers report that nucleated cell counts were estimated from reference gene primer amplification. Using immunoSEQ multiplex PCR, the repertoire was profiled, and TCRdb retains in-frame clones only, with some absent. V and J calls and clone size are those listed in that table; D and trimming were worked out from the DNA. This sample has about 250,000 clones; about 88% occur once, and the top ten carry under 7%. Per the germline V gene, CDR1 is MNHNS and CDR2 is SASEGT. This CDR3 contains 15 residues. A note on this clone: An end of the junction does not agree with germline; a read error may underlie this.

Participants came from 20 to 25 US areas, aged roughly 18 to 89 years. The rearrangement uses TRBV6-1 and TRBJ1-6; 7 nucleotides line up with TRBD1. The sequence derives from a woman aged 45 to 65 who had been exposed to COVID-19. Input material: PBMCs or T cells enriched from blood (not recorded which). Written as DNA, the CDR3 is TGTGCCAGCAGCGAAGCCGGGACAGATATTTCACCCCTCCACTTT. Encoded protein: CASSEAGTDISPLHF.